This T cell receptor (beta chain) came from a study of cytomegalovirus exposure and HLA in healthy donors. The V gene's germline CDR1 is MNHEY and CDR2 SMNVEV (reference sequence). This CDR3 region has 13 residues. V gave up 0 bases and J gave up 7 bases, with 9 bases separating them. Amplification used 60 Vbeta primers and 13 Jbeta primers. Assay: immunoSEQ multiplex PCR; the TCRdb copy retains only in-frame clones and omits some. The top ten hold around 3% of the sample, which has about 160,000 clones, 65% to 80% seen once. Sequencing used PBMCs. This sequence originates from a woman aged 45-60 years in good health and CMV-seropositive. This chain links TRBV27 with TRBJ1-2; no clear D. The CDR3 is CASSLSRERGYTF. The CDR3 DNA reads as TGTGCCAGCAGTTTATCCCGGGAGCGTGGCTACACCTTC.